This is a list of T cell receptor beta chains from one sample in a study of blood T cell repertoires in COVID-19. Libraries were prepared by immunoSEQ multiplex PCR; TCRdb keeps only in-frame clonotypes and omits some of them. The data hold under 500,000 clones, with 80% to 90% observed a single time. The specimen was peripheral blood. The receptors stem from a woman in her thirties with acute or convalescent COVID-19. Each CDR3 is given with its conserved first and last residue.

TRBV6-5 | CASRDREVTEAFF
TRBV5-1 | CASSLATILNTEAFF
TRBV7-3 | CASNSGEGTDTQYF
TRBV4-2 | CASSQGAGISYEQYF
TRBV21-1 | CASSKASGGAEKLFF
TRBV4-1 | CASSQGRPGQETQYF
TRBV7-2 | CASSLRGSYEQYF
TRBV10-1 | CASSETPFDEQFF
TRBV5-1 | CASSLERGSSYEQYF
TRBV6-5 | CASSYGRGLGTEAFF
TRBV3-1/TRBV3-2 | CASRPSVRAFF
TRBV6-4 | CASSASAGGTDTQYF
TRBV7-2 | CASSSVGQGASAQPQHF
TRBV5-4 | CASSLGDRVGTEAFF
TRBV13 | CASSLFPGASTDTQYF
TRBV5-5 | CASSWWSSAVAYEQYF
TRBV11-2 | CASSPQTGENSPLHF
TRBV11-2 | CASSLGGGTANYEQYF
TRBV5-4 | CASSIQTGKTYEQYF
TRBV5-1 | CASSLGLRPGELFF
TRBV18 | CASSRGEGEQYF
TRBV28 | CASQTGGNQPQHF
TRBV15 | CATSTVAGETYEQYF
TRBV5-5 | CASSGGGLAGQETQYF
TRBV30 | CACPVDRGGFGEQFF
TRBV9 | CASSVVVESGEQYF
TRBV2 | CASSRDRVRYGYTF
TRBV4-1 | CASSQGDTTSTYQPQHF